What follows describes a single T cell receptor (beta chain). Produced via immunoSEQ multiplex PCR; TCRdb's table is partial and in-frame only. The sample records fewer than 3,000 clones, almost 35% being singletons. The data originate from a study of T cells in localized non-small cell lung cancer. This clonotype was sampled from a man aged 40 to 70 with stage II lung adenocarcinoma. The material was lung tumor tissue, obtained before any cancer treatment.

This CDR3 is CASSPGPYSNQPQHF. Here the CDR3 DNA reads TGTGCCAGCTCACCAGGCCCTTATAGCAATCAGCCCCAGCATTTT. The chain combines TRBV18 with TRBJ1-5; D uncertain. This CDR3 contains 15 residues. Germline V gene lookup returns CDR1 KGHSH and CDR2 LQKENI. Trimming removed 2 bases from V and 0 bases from J, with 8 bases in between.